The 5 T cell receptor beta chains presented below share a single source sample, sequenced in a study of T cell changes during pregnancy in multiple sclerosis. Some clones are missing from TCRdb's copy, which holds only in-frame ones; the method was immunoSEQ multiplex PCR. In the table there are about 24,000 clones, under 95% of which are singletons. Sample: CD8+ T cells from peripheral blood mononuclear cells, taken in the third trimester of pregnancy. Receptor source: a female donor in good health, enrolled as a control in a pregnancy study.

The V and J genes are TRBV4-2 and TRBJ2-7, with TRBD2 as a possible D gene (5 bases). Looked up from germline, CDR1 is LGHNA and CDR2 is YNFKEQ. Trimming took 0 bases from V and 5 from J, leaving 14 bases between them. This CDR3 is 15 amino acids long. CDR3 sequence: CASSQEYGETDEQYF. The CDR3 DNA follows: TGTGCCAGCAGCCAAGAGTACGGGGAAACGGACGAGCAGTACTTC.

CDR3 sequence (DNA): TGTGCCAGCGCTTCTCGGGAAAGTGCCTACAATGAGCAGTTCTTC. Translated: CASASRESAYNEQFF. The chain carries TRBV6-1 and TRBJ2-1; a weak D match, TRBD2 (5 bases). Germline CDR1 and CDR2: MNHNS and SASEGT. Trimming took 8 bases from V and 2 from J, leaving 16 bases between them. The CDR3 sequence is 15 residues long.

The CDR3 loop reads CASSYSSGGLTDTQYF. The CDR3 DNA follows: TGTGCCAGCAGTTACTCGAGCGGCGGGCTCACAGATACGCAGTATTTT. V usage is TRBV6-5 and J usage is TRBJ2-3; the D gene is possibly TRBD2 (5 bases). The CDR3 totals 16 residues. Trimming removed 0 bases at V and 2 bases at J, with 12 bases between. Germline values: CDR1 MNHEY, CDR2 SVGAGI.

The chain joins TRBV4-1 to TRBJ2-7, with a tentative D call TRBD1 (6 bases). The CDR3 sequence is 13 residues long. V lost 2 bases and J 5 bases, leaving 10 bases between the germline ends. From germline, CDR1 is MGHRA and CDR2 YSYEKL. The CDR3 spells CASSQTRGDEQYF. The DNA for the CDR3 is TGCGCCAGCAGCCAAACCAGGGGAGACGAGCAGTACTTC.

The V call is TRBV5-4, the J call TRBJ2-1; 9 nucleotides align to TRBD2. After removal of 1 base from V and 8 bases from J, the junction contained 7 bases not matched to a gene. Germline-derived CDR1 and CDR2 are SGHNT and YYREEE (reference sequence). This CDR3 spans 15 amino acids. CDR3 protein: CASSLNAGGIYEQFF. The CDR3 coding sequence is TGTGCCAGCAGCTTGAACGCGGGGGGGATATATGAGCAGTTCTTC.